This T cell receptor beta chain appears in the sequencing data of a study of blood T cell repertoires in COVID-19. Study-level information: Sources were T cells, B-cell-depleted T cells, or PBMCs; the material itself was cDNA or gDNA.

Germline CDR1 is SGHNT and CDR2 is YYREEE (reference sequence). The CDR3 covers 16 residues. V was pared by 4 bases and J by 5 bases, with 12 bases of the junction left unmatched. Individuals aged about 18 to 89 years were recruited from fewer than 25 US areas. Allocation to cohorts depended on clinical history reported by the participants. Under the authors' procedure: The assay estimated nucleated cells by amplifying reference gene primers. The protocol was immunoSEQ multiplex PCR, while the TCRdb copy is restricted to in-frame clones and leaves out a portion. Clone size and the V and J calls come from that table; the DNA yielded D and trimming. The table records roughly 250,000 clones, approximately 90% of them present only once.

The sequence was collected from a man in his fifties or sixties who had been exposed to COVID-19. The chain carries TRBV5-4 and TRBJ2-3; 8 nucleotides match TRBD2. The sample comprised PBMCs or T cells enriched from blood (not recorded which). Here the CDR3 DNA reads TGTGCCAGCAGCGTGCTCACGGGGGGGAGGGAAGATACGCAGTATTTT. This encodes CASSVLTGGREDTQYF.